This T cell receptor (beta chain) was found in a study of early T cells in non-severe SARS-CoV-2 infection. General study results and limits: VDJdb matching, biased toward anti-spike CD8 responses, missed private and CD4 specificities.

To note about this clonotype: The antigen is undetermined.

The V end was cut by 5 bases, the J end by 0 bases, with 12 bases between. The CDR3 extends over 15 amino acids. From germline, CDR1 is LNHDA and CDR2 SQIVND (reference sequence). TCRdb reprocessed the 5' RACE reads via MiXCR and lists one record per CDR3 protein. The repertoire holds some 58,000 distinct CDR3 sequences, with 10% to 15% as singletons. Material for sequencing was whole blood. The rearrangement uses TRBV19 and TRBJ2-3, with TRBD1 as a possible D gene (5 bases). The TCR comes from an adult who was a healthcare worker with PCR-confirmed SARS-CoV-2 infection or an uninfected control (not recorded which). CDR3 amino acids: CASSSRGLSTDTQYF. CDR3 nucleotide sequence: TGTGCCAGTAGTTCAAGGGGCCTTAGCACAGATACGCAGTATTTT.